Shown below are 8 T cell receptor beta chains from a single sample sequenced in a study of cytotoxic CD8 clonotypes in ibrutinib-treated CLL. The method was immunoSEQ multiplex PCR; TCRdb's version includes in-frame clones alone and lacks a portion of them. The sample yields tens of thousands of clones, approximately 90% seen once. Specimen: PBMCs, collected after 12 months of ibrutinib treatment. The receptors originated from a human donor with chronic lymphocytic leukemia.

This clone was seen a handful of times. The gene calls are TRBV27 and TRBJ2-2; 10 nucleotides match TRBD2. V trimming: 3 bases; J trimming: 5 bases; junction bases outside the gene matches: 15. CDR1 and CDR2 from the germline V gene are MNHEY and SMNVEV (reference sequence). This CDR3 region has 19 residues. The DNA of the CDR3 is TGTGCCAGCAGTTTCCCCCTTTCTAGCGGGAGAGGGTATACCGGGGAGCTGTTTTTT. The encoded protein is CASSFPLSSGRGYTGELFF.

The chain combines TRBV7-8 with TRBJ1-5, with 8 bases identical to TRBD1. J was trimmed by 5 bases and V by 5 bases; bases with no gene match: 5. CDR1 is SGHVS and CDR2 is FQNEAQ in the germline V gene. The CDR3 loop spans 14 amino acids. Here the CDR3 reads CASSIGQGYQPQHF. The CDR3, as DNA: TGTGCCAGCAGCATCGGACAGGGATATCAGCCCCAGCATTTT.

The chain is built from TRBV9 and TRBJ1-2; D possibly corresponds to TRBD1 (5 bases). Germline V gives CDR1 SGDLS, CDR2 YYNGEE. The V and J ends lost 4 bases and 4 bases respectively, with 17 bases between them. This CDR3 contains 15 residues. Written as DNA, the CDR3 is TGTGCCAGCAGCCCGGAACCGGGACGGCTCTATGGCTACACCTTC. Translating gives CASSPEPGRLYGYTF. Full variable domain (rest looked up from reference TRBV9 and TRBJ1-2): DSGVTQTPKHLITATGQRVTLRCSPRSGDLSVYWYQQSLDQGLQFLIQYYNGEERAKGNILERFSAQQFPDLHSELNLSSLELGDSALYFCASSPEPGRLYGYTFGSGTRLTVV.

This clone occurred a few times. The V gene is TRBV7-8, the J gene TRBJ2-2, with TRBD2 identical over 9 bases. Germline-derived CDR1 and CDR2 are SGHVS and FQNEAQ. The V and J ends lost 5 bases and 0 bases, in that order; junction bases with no gene match: 16. The CDR3 contains 20 residues. Written as DNA, the CDR3 is TGTGCCAGCAGCCTAAACTTCGGCGGGAGGGCCCGCGCGAACACCGGGGAGCTGTTTTTT. Encoded protein: CASSLNFGGRARANTGELFF. The whole variable domain, filled in from reference TRBV7-8 and TRBJ2-2, reads GAGVSQSPRYKVAKRGQDVALRCDPISGHVSLFWYQQALGQGPEFLTYFQNEAQLDKSGLPSDRFFAERPEGSVSTLKIQRTQQEDSAVYLCASSLNFGGRARANTGELFFGEGSRLTVL.

The chain recombines TRBV28 with TRBJ2-7, with 9 bases lining up with TRBD1. CDR3 length equals 15 residues. Germline assignment: CDR1 MDHEN and CDR2 SYDVKM. Trimming removed 1 base from V and 7 bases from J; junction bases left unmatched: 8. CDR3 nucleotide sequence: TGTGCCAGCAGTTTATCCCCAACAGGGGGCTGGGAGCAGTACTTC. This encodes CASSLSPTGGWEQYF. Together with reference TRBV28 and TRBJ2-7, the CDR3 gives the full variable domain: DVKVTQSSRYLVKRTGEKVFLECVQDMDHENMFWYRQDPGLGLRLIYFSYDVKMKEKGDIPEGYSVSREKKERFSLILESASTNQTSMYLCASSLSPTGGWEQYFGPGTRLTVT.

The V gene is TRBV7-9, the J gene TRBJ1-1; D is ambiguous. The ends were cut back, 3 bases at V and 0 bases at J, with 5 bases in the middle. Germline CDR1 is SEHNR and CDR2 is FQNEAQ (reference sequence). The CDR3 consists of 13 residues. CDR3 protein: CASSFSVNTEAFF. For the CDR3, the DNA is TGTGCCAGCAGCTTTAGTGTGAACACTGAAGCTTTCTTT.

The chain is built from TRBV28 and TRBJ1-2; D unresolved. CDR1 MDHEN and CDR2 SYDVKM come from the germline V gene. The CDR3 spans 14 residues. V was clipped by 5 bases and J by 4 bases, with 14 bases between them. The CDR3 spells CASSLTSTIYGYTF. The CDR3 DNA sequence: TGTGCCAGCAGTCTGACATCGACTATCTATGGCTACACCTTC.

The CDR3 region is CASSLQGIPQETQYF. The CDR3 region has the DNA TGTGCCAGCAGTTTACAGGGGATTCCCCAAGAGACCCAGTACTTC. The rearrangement joins TRBV6-5 to TRBJ2-5, with 7 bases fitting TRBD1. This CDR3 has 15 residues. The V segment lost 4 bases and the J segment 1 base; nucleotides outside the gene matches: 6. Germline V gene lookup returns CDR1 MNHEY and CDR2 SVGAGI.